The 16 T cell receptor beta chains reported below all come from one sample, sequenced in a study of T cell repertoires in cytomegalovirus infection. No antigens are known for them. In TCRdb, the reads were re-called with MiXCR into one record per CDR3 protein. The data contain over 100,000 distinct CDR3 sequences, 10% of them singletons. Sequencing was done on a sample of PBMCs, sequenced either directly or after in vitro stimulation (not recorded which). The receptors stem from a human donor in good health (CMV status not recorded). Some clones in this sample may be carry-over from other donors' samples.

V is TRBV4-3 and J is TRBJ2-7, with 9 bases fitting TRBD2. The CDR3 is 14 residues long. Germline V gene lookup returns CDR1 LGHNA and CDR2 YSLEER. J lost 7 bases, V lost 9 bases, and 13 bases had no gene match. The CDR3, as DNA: TGCGCCAGTCGGCGGCTAGCGGGGACGGGGGAGCAGTACTTC. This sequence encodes CASRRLAGTGEQYF.

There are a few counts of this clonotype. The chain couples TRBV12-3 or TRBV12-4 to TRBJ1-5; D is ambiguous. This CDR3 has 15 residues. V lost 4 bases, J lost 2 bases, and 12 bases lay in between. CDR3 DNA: TGTGCCAGCAGTTCGGCTTCGGCGGGCAATCAGCCCCAGCATTTT. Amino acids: CASSSASAGNQPQHF.

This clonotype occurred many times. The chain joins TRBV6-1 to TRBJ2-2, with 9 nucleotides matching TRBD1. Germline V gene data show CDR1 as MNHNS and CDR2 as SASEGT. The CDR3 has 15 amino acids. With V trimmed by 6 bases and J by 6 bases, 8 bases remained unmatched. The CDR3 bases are TGTGCCAGCAGGTCGCCGGGACAGGGTTCCGGGGAGCTGTTTTTT. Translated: CASRSPGQGSGELFF.

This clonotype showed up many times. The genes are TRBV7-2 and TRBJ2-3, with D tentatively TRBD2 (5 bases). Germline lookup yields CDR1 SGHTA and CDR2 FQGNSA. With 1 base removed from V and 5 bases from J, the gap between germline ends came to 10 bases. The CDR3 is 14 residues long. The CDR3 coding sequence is TGTGCCAGCAGCTTAGGAGGGTCCGAAGATACGCAGTATTTT. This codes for CASSLGGSEDTQYF.

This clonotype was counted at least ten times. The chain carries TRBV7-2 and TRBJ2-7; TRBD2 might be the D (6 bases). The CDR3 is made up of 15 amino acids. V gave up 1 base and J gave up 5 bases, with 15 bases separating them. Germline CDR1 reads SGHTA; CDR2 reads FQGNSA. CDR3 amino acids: CASSLGGSGGNEQYF. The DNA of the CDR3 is TGTGCCAGCAGCTTAGGGGGTAGCGGAGGTAACGAGCAGTACTTC.

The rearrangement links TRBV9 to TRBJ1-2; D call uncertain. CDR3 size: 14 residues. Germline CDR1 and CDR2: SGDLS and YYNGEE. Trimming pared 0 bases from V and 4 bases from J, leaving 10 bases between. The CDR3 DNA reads TGTGCCAGCAGCGTAGCTACGGAAACCTATGGCTACACCTTC. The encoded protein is CASSVATETYGYTF.

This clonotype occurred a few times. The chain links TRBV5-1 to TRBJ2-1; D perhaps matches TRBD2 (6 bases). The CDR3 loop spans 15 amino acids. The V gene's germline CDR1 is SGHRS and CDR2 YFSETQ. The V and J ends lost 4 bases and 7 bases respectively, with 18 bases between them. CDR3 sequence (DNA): TGCGCCAGCAGCATGGGTTGGGGTAGCGGTAATGAGCAGTTCTTC. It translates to CASSMGWGSGNEQFF.

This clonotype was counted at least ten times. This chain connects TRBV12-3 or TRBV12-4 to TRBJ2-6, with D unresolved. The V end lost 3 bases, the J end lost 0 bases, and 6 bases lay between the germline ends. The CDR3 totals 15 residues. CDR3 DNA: TGTGCCAGCAGTTTTTGGGGCTCTGGGGCCAACGTCCTGACTTTC. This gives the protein CASSFWGSGANVLTF.

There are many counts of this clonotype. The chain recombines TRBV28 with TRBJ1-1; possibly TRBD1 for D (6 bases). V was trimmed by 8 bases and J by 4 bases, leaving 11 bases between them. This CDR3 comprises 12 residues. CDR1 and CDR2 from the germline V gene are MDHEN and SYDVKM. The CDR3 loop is CASATGSTEAFF. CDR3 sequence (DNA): TGTGCCAGCGCCACAGGGAGCACTGAAGCTTTCTTT.

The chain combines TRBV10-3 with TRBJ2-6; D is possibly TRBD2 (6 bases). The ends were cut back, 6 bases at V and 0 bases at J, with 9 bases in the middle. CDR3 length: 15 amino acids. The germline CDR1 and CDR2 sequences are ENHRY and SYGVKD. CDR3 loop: CAISRRDSGANVLTF. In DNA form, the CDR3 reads TGTGCCATCAGCCGGCGGGACTCTGGGGCCAACGTCCTGACTTTC.

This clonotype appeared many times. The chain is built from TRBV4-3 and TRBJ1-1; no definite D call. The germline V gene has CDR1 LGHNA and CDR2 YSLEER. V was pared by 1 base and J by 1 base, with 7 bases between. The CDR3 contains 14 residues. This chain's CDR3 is CASSQGWGNTEAFF. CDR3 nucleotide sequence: TGCGCCAGCAGCCAAGGGTGGGGGAACACTGAAGCTTTCTTT.

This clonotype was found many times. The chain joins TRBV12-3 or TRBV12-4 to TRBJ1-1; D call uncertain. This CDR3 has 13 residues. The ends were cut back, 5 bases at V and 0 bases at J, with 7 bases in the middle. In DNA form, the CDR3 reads TGTGCCAGCAGTCTACATCTGAACACTGAAGCTTTCTTT. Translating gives CASSLHLNTEAFF.

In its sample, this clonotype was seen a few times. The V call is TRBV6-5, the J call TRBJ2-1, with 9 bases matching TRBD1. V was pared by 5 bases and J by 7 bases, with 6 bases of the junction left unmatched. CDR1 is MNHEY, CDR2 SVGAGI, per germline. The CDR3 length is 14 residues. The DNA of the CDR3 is TGTGCCAGCAGTCACAGGGGGCTTAGTAATGAGCAGTTCTTC. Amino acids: CASSHRGLSNEQFF.

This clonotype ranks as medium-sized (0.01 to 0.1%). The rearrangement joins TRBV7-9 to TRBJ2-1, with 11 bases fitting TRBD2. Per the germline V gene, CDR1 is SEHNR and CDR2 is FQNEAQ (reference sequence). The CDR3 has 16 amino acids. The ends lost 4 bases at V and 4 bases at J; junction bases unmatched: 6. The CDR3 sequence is CASSSVAGGMYNEQFF. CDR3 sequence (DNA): TGTGCCAGCAGCTCTGTAGCGGGAGGGATGTACAATGAGCAGTTCTTC.

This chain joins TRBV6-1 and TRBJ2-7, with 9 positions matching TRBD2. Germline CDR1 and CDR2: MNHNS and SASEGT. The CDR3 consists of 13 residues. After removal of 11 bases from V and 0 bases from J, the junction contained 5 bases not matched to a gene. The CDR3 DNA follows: TGTGCCTCCACTAGCGGGCTCTCCTACGAGCAGTACTTC. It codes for CASTSGLSYEQYF.

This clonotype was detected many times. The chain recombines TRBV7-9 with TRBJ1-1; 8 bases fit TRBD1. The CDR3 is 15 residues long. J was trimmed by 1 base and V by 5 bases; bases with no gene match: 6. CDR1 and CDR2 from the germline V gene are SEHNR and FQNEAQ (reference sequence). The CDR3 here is CASSGLGQANTEAFF. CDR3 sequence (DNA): TGTGCCAGCAGCGGACTGGGACAGGCGAACACTGAAGCTTTCTTT.